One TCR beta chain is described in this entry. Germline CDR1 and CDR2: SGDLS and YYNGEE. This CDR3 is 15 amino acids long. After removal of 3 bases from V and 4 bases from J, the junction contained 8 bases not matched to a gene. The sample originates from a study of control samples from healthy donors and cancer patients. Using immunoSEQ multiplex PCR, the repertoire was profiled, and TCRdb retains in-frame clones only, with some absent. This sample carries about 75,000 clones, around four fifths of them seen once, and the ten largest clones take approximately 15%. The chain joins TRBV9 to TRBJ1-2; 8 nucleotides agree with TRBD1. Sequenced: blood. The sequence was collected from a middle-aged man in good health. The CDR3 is CASSGLTGAPYGYTF. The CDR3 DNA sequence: TGTGCCAGCAGCGGATTGACAGGGGCTCCCTATGGCTACACCTTC.